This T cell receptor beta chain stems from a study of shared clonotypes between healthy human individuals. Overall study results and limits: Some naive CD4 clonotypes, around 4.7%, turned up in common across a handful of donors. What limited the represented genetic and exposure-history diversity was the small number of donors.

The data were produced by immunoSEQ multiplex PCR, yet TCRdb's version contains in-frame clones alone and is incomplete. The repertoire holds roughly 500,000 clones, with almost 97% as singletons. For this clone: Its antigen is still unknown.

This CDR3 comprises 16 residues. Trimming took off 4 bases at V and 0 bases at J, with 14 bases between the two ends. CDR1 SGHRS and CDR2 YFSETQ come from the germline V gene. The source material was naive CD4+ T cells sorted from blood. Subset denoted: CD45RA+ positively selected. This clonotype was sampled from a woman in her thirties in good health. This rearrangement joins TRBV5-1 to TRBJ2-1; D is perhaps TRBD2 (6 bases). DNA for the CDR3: TGCGCCAGCAGCCCAGGGCCTAGCGACTCCTACAATGAGCAGTTCTTC. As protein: CASSPGPSDSYNEQFF.